The TCR beta chain described here comes from a study of T-cell reconstitution after alpha-beta-depleted transplantation in children. Study-wide results and limits: Some patients showed high day-60 TCRbeta diversity, which derived from surviving recipient T cells and thymic progenitors. At around two months after transplant, the alpha-beta T cells were reportedly derived from several hundred expanded clones that came from non-depleted graft cells.

The sample holds many counts of this clonotype. The antigen is unknown. The germline CDR1 and CDR2 sequences are SEHNR and FQNEAQ (reference sequence). The CDR3 is 15 residues long. Trimming removed 11 bases from V and 4 bases from J; junction bases left unmatched: 14. During its preparation, the TCRbeta library received unique molecular identifiers. From the PCR reads, TCRdb called clonotypes with MiXCR, one entry per CDR3 protein. Counted here are hundreds of thousands of distinct CDR3 sequences, 7.5% to 9.5% occurring once; the ten biggest clones make up 6.3%. The V call is TRBV7-9, the J call TRBJ1-2, with 9 bases matching TRBD1. This TCR was recovered from a male patient younger than 18 who had a stem cell transplant for acute lymphoblastic leukemia, so the T cells may come from the graft donor. The source material was PBMCs, mostly from graft donor cells, sampled 180 days after TCRalphabeta/CD19-depleted stem cell transplant. CDR3 nucleotide sequence: TGTGCCGTCCTAACAGGGGGCTTATCTCCCTATGGCTACACCTTC. It translates to CAVLTGGLSPYGYTF.